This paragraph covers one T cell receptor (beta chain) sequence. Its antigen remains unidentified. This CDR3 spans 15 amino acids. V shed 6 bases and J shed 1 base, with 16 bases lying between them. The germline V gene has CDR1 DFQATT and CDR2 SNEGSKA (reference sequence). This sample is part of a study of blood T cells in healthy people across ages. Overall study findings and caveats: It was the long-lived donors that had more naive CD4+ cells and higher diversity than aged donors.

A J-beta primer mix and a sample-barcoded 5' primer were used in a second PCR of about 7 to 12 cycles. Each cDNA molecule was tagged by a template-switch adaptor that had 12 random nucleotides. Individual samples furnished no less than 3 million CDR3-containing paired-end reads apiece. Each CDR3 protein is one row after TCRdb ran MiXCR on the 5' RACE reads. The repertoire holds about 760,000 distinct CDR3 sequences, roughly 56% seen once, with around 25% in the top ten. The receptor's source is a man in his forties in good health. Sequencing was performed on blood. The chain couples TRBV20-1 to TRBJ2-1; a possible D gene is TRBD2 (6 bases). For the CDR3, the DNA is TGCAGTGCCGATAGCCCGGGACTGTCCTACAATGAGCAGTTCTTC. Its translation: CSADSPGLSYNEQFF.